These 24 T cell receptor beta chains share one sample of origin, sequenced in a study of cytomegalovirus exposure and HLA in healthy donors. Primers included in the PCR were 60 Vbeta and 13 Jbeta primers. The table came from immunoSEQ multiplex PCR; TCRdb's copy has only in-frame clones and leaves some out. The repertoire holds about 190,000 clones, with around 87% as singletons. Sequenced: PBMCs. All receptors come from a man younger than 40 in good health and CMV-seronegative.

This sequence joins TRBV5-4 and TRBJ2-3; weak D call: TRBD2 (7 bases). Germline V gene sequence: CDR1 SGHNT, CDR2 YYREEE (reference sequence). This CDR3 region has 15 residues. V shed 2 bases and J shed 6 bases, with 16 bases lying between them. CDR3 bases: TGTGCCAGCAGCTTTTTCTTTGGCGGGGGCGATACGCAGTATTTT. Translation: CASSFFFGGGDTQYF.

V gene TRBV27 combines with J gene TRBJ1-2; weak D call: TRBD1 (5 bases). The germline V and J ends were trimmed by 5 bases and 8 bases, with 15 bases remaining between them. Per germline, CDR1 MNHEY and CDR2 SMNVEV (reference sequence). This CDR3 comprises 13 residues. The chain's CDR3 is CASSRGGTVGYTF. The CDR3 bases are TGTGCCAGCAGTCGGGGGGGTACAGTCGGCTACACCTTC.

The V call is TRBV6-5, the J call TRBJ1-3, with no clear D. From germline, CDR1 is MNHEY and CDR2 SVGAGI. This CDR3 has 14 amino acids. V lost 5 bases to trimming and J lost 0 bases, with 8 bases between them. The CDR3 is CASSDYSSGNTIYF. The CDR3 nucleotides are TGTGCCAGCAGTGACTATAGCTCTGGAAACACCATATATTTT.

The chain uses TRBV6-5 and TRBJ1-1; D call uncertain. The CDR3 spans 15 residues. The germline gives CDR1 MNHEY, CDR2 SVGAGI. V lost 2 bases to trimming and J lost 6 bases, with 16 bases between them. The CDR3 sequence: CASSYDHPGPAEAFF. DNA for the CDR3: TGTGCCAGCAGTTACGATCACCCGGGTCCCGCTGAAGCTTTCTTT.

CDR3 nucleotide sequence: TGTGCCAGCAGCCCCCTGGACAGGCCCTCCTACAATGAGCAGTTCTTC. The encoded protein is CASSPLDRPSYNEQFF. The chain employs TRBV11-1 and TRBJ2-1; 7 bases match TRBD1. The V and J ends lost 5 bases and 0 bases, in that order; junction bases with no gene match: 7. CDR1 and CDR2 (germline): SGHAT, FQDESV (reference sequence). The CDR3 spans 16 residues.

The chain links TRBV6-1 to TRBJ2-5; TRBD2 matches at 10 bases. The J call is uncertain, as TRBJ2-7 better fits the DNA end. CDR1 is MNHNS, CDR2 SASEGT, per germline. The CDR3 length is 15 residues. CDR3 sequence reads: CASSGIAGGPHEQYF. The CDR3 nucleotides are TGTGCCAGCAGTGGAATAGCGGGAGGACCCCACGAGCAGTACTTC.

On this clone: Compared with germline, one end of the junction differs, possibly owing to a read error. V usage is TRBV7-9 and J usage is TRBJ1-6; D not certain. Germline-derived CDR1 and CDR2 are SEHNR and FQNEAQ (reference sequence). The CDR3 is 16 residues long. The CDR3 nucleotides are TGTTCCAGCAGCTCCACGGTCGGCTCCTATAATTCACCCCTCCACTTT. This gives the protein CSSSSTVGSYNSPLHF.

The table lists this clone with a few counts. CDR3 protein: CASSSRGSSSYEQYF. The CDR3 nucleotides read TGTGCCAGCAGTTCGCGAGGGTCTAGCTCCTACGAGCAGTACTTC. The chain joins TRBV27 to TRBJ2-7; D is perhaps TRBD2 (5 bases). With 4 bases removed from V and 0 bases from J, the gap between germline ends came to 13 bases. CDR3 length equals 15 residues. CDR1 is MNHEY, CDR2 SMNVEV, per germline (reference sequence).

The CDR3 nucleotides are TGCGCCAGCAGCTCCGGGACAAAAGCTTGGGGCACCGGGGAGCTGTTTTTT. Translated, it gives CASSSGTKAWGTGELFF. The genes are TRBV5-1 and TRBJ2-2; D perhaps matches TRBD1 (6 bases). Germline CDR1 is SGHRS and CDR2 is YFSETQ. The V end lost 3 bases, the J end lost 4 bases, and 19 bases lay between the germline ends. The CDR3 length is 17 residues.

In regard to this clone: One end of the junction is discordant with germline, which a read error may explain. The gene calls are TRBV7-9 and TRBJ2-7, with a weak D call TRBD2 (6 bases). Germline CDR1 and CDR2: SEHNR and FQNEAQ (reference sequence). There are 14 residues in the CDR3. The CDR3 nucleotides are TGTGCCAGCAGCTTAGATGACTTTTCGAGAGGGGAGGACTTC. Protein: CASSLDDFSRGEDF.

This clone occurred once. The rearrangement joins TRBV6-6 to TRBJ2-5, with TRBD1 identical over 10 bases. V was clipped by 11 bases and J by 3 bases; unmatched bases: 9. From germline, CDR1 is MNHNY and CDR2 SVGAGI (reference sequence). CDR3 length: 14 residues. The CDR3 sequence: CAVHSGTGEETQYF. For the CDR3, the DNA is TGTGCCGTACATTCCGGGACAGGGGAAGAGACCCAGTACTTC.

In its sample, this clone was seen a few times. The V and J genes are TRBV5-1 and TRBJ2-2; possible D gene TRBD2, 6 bases. Between the trimmed V and J ends, which lost 4 bases and 5 bases, there was a span of 12 bases. The V gene's germline CDR1 is SGHRS and CDR2 YFSETQ. This CDR3 region has 14 residues. CDR3 residues: CASSKEGGTGELFF. CDR3 DNA: TGCGCCAGCAGCAAGGAGGGAGGTACCGGGGAGCTGTTTTTT.

This rearrangement joins TRBV7-2 to TRBJ1-2; 9 bases are a match to TRBD1. Trimming cost V 4 bases and J 2 bases; bases outside gene matches: 11. Germline CDR1 and CDR2: SGHTA and FQGNSA. CDR3 size: 17 residues. The CDR3 DNA is TGTGCCAGCAGCTACACTGGGACAGGGATGAGGAACTATGGCTACACCTTC. This encodes CASSYTGTGMRNYGYTF.

This clone was recorded once. V usage is TRBV6-5 and J usage is TRBJ1-4; possibly TRBD1 for D (6 bases). The germline V gene has CDR1 MNHEY and CDR2 SVGAGI. The CDR3 runs to 14 residues. V was cut by 5 bases and J by 2 bases, with 9 bases left in between. CDR3 in amino acids: CASSPDSTNEKLFF. CDR3 nucleotides: TGTGCCAGCAGTCCGGACAGTACTAATGAAAAACTGTTTTTT.

The chain couples TRBV9 to TRBJ2-3, with D perhaps TRBD2 (5 bases). Per germline, CDR1 SGDLS and CDR2 YYNGEE. The CDR3 is 14 amino acids. Trimming cost V 3 bases and J 6 bases, with 14 bases left between them. The CDR3 sequence: CASSARGSGDTQYF. DNA for the CDR3: TGTGCCAGCAGCGCAAGAGGGAGTGGTGATACGCAGTATTTT. Together with reference TRBV9 and TRBJ2-3, the CDR3 gives the full variable domain: DSGVTQTPKHLITATGQRVTLRCSPRSGDLSVYWYQQSLDQGLQFLIQYYNGEERAKGNILERFSAQQFPDLHSELNLSSLELGDSALYFCASSARGSGDTQYFGPGTRLTVL.

The chain links TRBV2 to TRBJ1-3, with TRBD1 matching over 8 bases. Per the germline V gene, CDR1 is SNHLY and CDR2 is FYNNEI. This CDR3 spans 16 amino acids. The trim removed 6 bases at V and 4 bases at J, leaving 11 bases unmatched. CDR3 nucleotide sequence: TGTGCCAGCAGGGACGAACAGGGGGTCTTCGGAAACACCATATATTTT. It specifies CASRDEQGVFGNTIYF.

The V and J genes are TRBV18 and TRBJ1-2; tentatively, D is TRBD1 (5 bases). CDR3 length: 13 residues. V was shortened by 2 bases and J by 3 bases, with 7 bases between the two germline ends. In germline, CDR1 is KGHSH, CDR2 LQKENI. The CDR3, as DNA: TGTGCCAGCTCACCAGCAGGGTACTATGGCTACACCTTC. Translated, it gives CASSPAGYYGYTF.

V usage is TRBV6-1 and J usage is TRBJ1-4; D is unclear. Germline lookup yields CDR1 MNHNS and CDR2 SASEGT. V was pared by 1 base and J by 5 bases, with 5 bases between. The CDR3 has 13 residues. CDR3 region: CASSEGPNEKLFF. The CDR3 nucleotides are TGTGCCAGCAGTGAAGGGCCGAATGAAAAACTGTTTTTT.

The rearrangement links TRBV29-1 to TRBJ1-5, with TRBD1 identical over 7 bases. Germline assignment: CDR1 SQVTM and CDR2 ANQGSEA. J gave up 9 bases and V 5 bases, and 10 bases lay outside the gene matches. The CDR3 totals 13 residues. The CDR3 sequence: CSVSTGDHGPQHF. In nucleotides, the CDR3 is TGCAGCGTTAGTACAGGGGATCATGGGCCCCAGCATTTT.

This chain uses TRBV29-1 with TRBJ2-5; 7 positions agree with TRBD1. V lost 6 bases and J lost 6; bases outside the gene matches: 7. Germline V gene lookup returns CDR1 SQVTM and CDR2 ANQGSEA. This CDR3 spans 12 amino acids. CDR3 nucleotides: TGCAGCGTCCAGACAGGGTCGAAGACCCAGTACTTC. Protein product: CSVQTGSKTQYF. The whole variable domain, filled in from reference TRBV29-1 and TRBJ2-5, reads SAVISQKPSRDICQRGTSLTIQCQVDSQVTMMFWYRQQPGQSLTLIATANQGSEATYESGFVIDKFPISRPNLTFSTLTVSNMSPEDSSIYLCSVQTGSKTQYFGPGTRLLVL.

The rearrangement joins TRBV6-1 to TRBJ2-1; D is possibly TRBD2 (5 bases). CDR1 is MNHNS, CDR2 SASEGT, per germline. CDR3 size: 14 residues. The V end lost 6 bases, the J end lost 6 bases, and 15 bases lay between the germline ends. CDR3 nucleotide sequence: TGTGCCAGCAGAGCGGCTGCAAGCAGCAATGAGCAGTTCTTC. Translated, it gives CASRAAASSNEQFF.

This clone came up once. This chain links TRBV19 with TRBJ2-2; possible D gene TRBD2, 5 bases. Germline assignment: CDR1 LNHDA and CDR2 SQIVND (reference sequence). Trimming removed 5 bases from V and 1 base from J, with 8 bases in between. This CDR3 region has 14 residues. CDR3 loop: CASSPTRNTGELFF. The CDR3 coding sequence is TGTGCCAGTAGTCCTACTAGGAACACCGGGGAGCTGTTTTTT.

The genes are TRBV19 and TRBJ1-1, with a tentative D call TRBD1 (6 bases). In germline, CDR1 is LNHDA, CDR2 SQIVND (reference sequence). The length of the CDR3 is 11 residues. Here the CDR3 reads CAISQGSEAFF. CDR3 bases: TGTGCGATATCACAGGGCTCTGAAGCTTTCTTT.

The chain links TRBV6-5 to TRBJ1-2; 8 bases align to TRBD1. The ends lost 2 bases at V and 11 bases at J; junction bases unmatched: 7. Per germline, CDR1 MNHEY and CDR2 SVGAGI. The CDR3 has 13 residues. The chain's CDR3 is CASSYTPGGAYTF. As DNA, the CDR3 is TGTGCCAGCAGTTACACGCCAGGGGGCGCTTACACCTTC.